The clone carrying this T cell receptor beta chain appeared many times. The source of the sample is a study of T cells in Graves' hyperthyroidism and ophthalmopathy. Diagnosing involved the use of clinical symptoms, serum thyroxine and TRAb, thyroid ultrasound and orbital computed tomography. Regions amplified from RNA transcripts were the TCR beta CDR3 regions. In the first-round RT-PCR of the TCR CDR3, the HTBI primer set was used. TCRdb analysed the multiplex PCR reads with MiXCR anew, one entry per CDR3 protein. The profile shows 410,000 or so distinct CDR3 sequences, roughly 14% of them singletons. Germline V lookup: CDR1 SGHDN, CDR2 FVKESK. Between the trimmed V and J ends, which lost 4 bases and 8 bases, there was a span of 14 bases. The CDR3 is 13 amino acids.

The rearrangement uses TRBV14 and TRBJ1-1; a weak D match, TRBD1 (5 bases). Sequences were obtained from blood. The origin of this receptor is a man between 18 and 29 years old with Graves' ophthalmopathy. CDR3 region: CASSPERWGEAFF. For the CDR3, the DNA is TGTGCCAGCAGCCCAGAACGGTGGGGGGAAGCTTTCTTT.